This T cell receptor beta chain originates from a study of cytomegalovirus exposure and HLA in healthy donors. Background on the study: Of some 360 genotyped donors, around 84% clustered with self-reported Caucasian donors. Study observations and caveats: Upon later analysis, TCR association rates were observed to vary by HLA locus, being highest for DRB1 and lowest for HLA-C. Most CMV-associated TCR beta chains appeared HLA-restricted in a later analysis. Sequencing likely generated an artifact that appeared as a cluster of highly shared sequence variants.

The V segment lost 8 bases and the J segment 4 bases; nucleotides outside the gene matches: 17. In germline, CDR1 is ENHRY, CDR2 SYGVKD. This CDR3 is built from 17 residues. Concerning this clone: Its antigen is as yet unknown.

Primers for the PCR totalled 60 Vbeta and 13 Jbeta. Using immunoSEQ multiplex PCR, the repertoire was profiled, and TCRdb retains in-frame clones only, with some absent. The sample holds 80,000 to 95,000 clones, about 80% seen once. Material for sequencing was PBMCs. The chain employs TRBV10-3 and TRBJ2-7; 10 bases agree with TRBD1. The TCR was taken from a female donor in good health and CMV-seronegative. The CDR3 DNA reads as TGTGCCATCCAAGGGGGACAGGGGTCTCCCCTCGGGTACGAGCAGTACTTC. It yields the protein CAIQGGQGSPLGYEQYF.